This TCR beta chain is from a study of cytomegalovirus exposure and HLA in healthy donors. The PCR employed 60 Vbeta primers together with 13 Jbeta primers. Here immunoSEQ multiplex PCR was the method, and the copy in TCRdb shows in-frame clones only, minus some. The sample lists approximately 250,000 clones, around 83% occurring once. The germline CDR1 and CDR2 sequences are SGHTA and FQGTGA. V was pared by 4 bases and J by 8 bases, with 2 bases of the junction left unmatched. The CDR3 is made up of 12 amino acids. The V and J genes are TRBV7-3 and TRBJ2-3, with 8 bases lining up with TRBD2. Source material: PBMCs. The TCR sequence derives from a girl aged 2-15 years in good health and CMV-seronegative. The CDR3 DNA follows: TGTGCCAGCAGCTCAAGCGGGGGTACGCAGTATTTT. This translates into CASSSSGGTQYF.